This T cell receptor (beta chain) comes out of a study of chronic HIV infection and antiretroviral therapy. CDR1 MDHEN and CDR2 SYDVKM come from the germline V gene. Trimming removed 7 bases at V and 6 bases at J, with 16 bases between. The CDR3 spans 14 residues. This clonotype was detected only a few times. MiXCR was run by TCRdb on the 5' RACE reads, yielding one entry per CDR3 protein. The data contain more than 40,000 distinct CDR3 sequences, about a fifth of them singletons. The rearrangement joins TRBV28 to TRBJ2-1; tentatively, D is TRBD1 (5 bases). The sequence was collected from an adult who had HIV and had not received antiretroviral therapy, or was an uninfected healthy control (not recorded which). The sample was peripheral blood. For the CDR3, the DNA is TGTGCCAGCACCCCCTGGAGACAGTCCAATGAGCAGTTCTTC. It encodes CASTPWRQSNEQFF.